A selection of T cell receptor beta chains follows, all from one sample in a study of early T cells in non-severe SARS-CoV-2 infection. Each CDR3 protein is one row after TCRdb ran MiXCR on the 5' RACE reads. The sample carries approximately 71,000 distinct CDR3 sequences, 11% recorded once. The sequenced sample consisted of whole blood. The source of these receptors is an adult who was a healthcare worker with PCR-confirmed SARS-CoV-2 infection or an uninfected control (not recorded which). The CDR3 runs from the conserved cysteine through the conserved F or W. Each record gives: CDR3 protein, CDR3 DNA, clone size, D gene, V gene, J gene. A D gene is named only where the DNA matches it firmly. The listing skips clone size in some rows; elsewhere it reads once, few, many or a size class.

cdr3_aa: CASSVRGTYNEQFF; cdr3_nt: TGTGCCAGCAGCGTAAGAGGGACCTACAATGAGCAGTTCTTC; clone_size: many; d_call: NA; v_call: TRBV9; j_call: TRBJ2-1
cdr3_aa: CASALLTGELFF; cdr3_nt: TGTGCCAGTGCTCTGCTCACCGGGGAGCTGTTTTTT; clone_size: NA; d_call: NA; v_call: TRBV12-3/TRBV12-4; j_call: TRBJ2-2
cdr3_aa: CAWEGLAGAGEQFF; cdr3_nt: TGTGCCTGGGAGGGACTAGCGGGAGCAGGTGAGCAGTTCTTC; clone_size: NA; d_call: TRBD2; v_call: TRBV30; j_call: TRBJ2-1
cdr3_aa: CASSQIPRTDTYNEQFF; cdr3_nt: TGTGCCAGCAGCCAGATCCCTCGGACAGATACCTACAATGAGCAGTTCTTC; clone_size: many; d_call: NA; v_call: TRBV28; j_call: TRBJ2-1
cdr3_aa: CSARKDSGYEQYF; cdr3_nt: TGCAGTGCTAGAAAGGACTCGGGTTACGAGCAGTACTTC; clone_size: NA; d_call: NA; v_call: TRBV20-1; j_call: TRBJ2-7
cdr3_aa: CASIAGEGNTIYF; cdr3_nt: TGTGCCAGCATCGCAGGGGAAGGAAACACCATATATTTT; clone_size: few; d_call: NA; v_call: TRBV6-5; j_call: TRBJ1-3
cdr3_aa: CASSSERGYEQYF; cdr3_nt: TGTGCCAGCAGCTCCGAAAGGGGCTACGAGCAGTACTTC; clone_size: few; d_call: NA; v_call: TRBV7-9; j_call: TRBJ2-7
cdr3_aa: CASSHSDRGETQYF; cdr3_nt: TGTGCCAGCAGCCACTCGGACAGGGGAGAGACCCAGTACTTC; clone_size: few; d_call: TRBD1; v_call: TRBV14; j_call: TRBJ2-5
cdr3_aa: CASSINRGSHYGYTF; cdr3_nt: TGTGCCAGTAGTATAAACAGGGGATCGCACTATGGCTACACCTTC; clone_size: NA; d_call: TRBD1; v_call: TRBV19; j_call: TRBJ1-2
cdr3_aa: CASGVRGVTYNEQFF; cdr3_nt: TGTGCCAGCGGTGTACGGGGGGTTACCTACAATGAGCAGTTCTTC; clone_size: few; d_call: TRBD2; v_call: TRBV3-1; j_call: TRBJ2-1
cdr3_aa: CASSLFRREERDTQYF; cdr3_nt: TGTGCCAGCAGCTTATTTCGGCGGGAGGAAAGAGATACGCAGTATTTT; clone_size: few; d_call: TRBD2; v_call: TRBV7-2; j_call: TRBJ2-3